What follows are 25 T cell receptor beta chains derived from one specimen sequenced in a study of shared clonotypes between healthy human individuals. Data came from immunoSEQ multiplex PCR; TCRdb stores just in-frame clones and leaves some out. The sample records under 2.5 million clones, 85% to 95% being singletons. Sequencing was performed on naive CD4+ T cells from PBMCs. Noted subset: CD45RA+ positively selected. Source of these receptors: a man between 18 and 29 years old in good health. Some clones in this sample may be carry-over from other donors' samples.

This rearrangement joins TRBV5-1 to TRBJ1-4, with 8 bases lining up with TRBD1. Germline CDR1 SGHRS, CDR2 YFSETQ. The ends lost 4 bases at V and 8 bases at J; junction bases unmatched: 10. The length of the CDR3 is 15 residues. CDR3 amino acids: CASSPGQGDIEKLFF. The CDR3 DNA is TGCGCCAGCAGCCCTGGACAGGGAGATATCGAAAAACTGTTTTTT.

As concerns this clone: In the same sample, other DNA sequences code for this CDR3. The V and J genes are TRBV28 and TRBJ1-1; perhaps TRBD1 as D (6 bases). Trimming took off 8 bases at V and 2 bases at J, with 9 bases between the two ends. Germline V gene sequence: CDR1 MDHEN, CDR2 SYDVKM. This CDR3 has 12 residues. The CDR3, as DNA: TGTGCCAGCGCGACAGGTAACACTGAAGCTTTCTTT. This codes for CASATGNTEAFF. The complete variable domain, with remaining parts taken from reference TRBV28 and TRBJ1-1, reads DVKVTQSSRYLVKRTGEKVFLECVQDMDHENMFWYRQDPGLGLRLIYFSYDVKMKEKGDIPEGYSVSREKKERFSLILESASTNQTSMYLCASATGNTEAFFGQGTRLTVV.

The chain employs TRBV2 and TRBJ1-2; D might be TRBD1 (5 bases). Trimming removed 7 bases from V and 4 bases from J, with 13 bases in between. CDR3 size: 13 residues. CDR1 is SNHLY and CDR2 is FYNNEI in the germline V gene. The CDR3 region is CASTRGTSYGYTF. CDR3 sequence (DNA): TGTGCCAGCACGCGGGGGACCAGCTATGGCTACACCTTC.

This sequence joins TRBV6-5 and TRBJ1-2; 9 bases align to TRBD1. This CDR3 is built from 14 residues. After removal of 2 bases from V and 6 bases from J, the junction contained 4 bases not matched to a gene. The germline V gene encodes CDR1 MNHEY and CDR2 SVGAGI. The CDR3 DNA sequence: TGTGCCAGCAGTTACGACAGGGGGAGGGATGGCTACACCTTC. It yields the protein CASSYDRGRDGYTF.

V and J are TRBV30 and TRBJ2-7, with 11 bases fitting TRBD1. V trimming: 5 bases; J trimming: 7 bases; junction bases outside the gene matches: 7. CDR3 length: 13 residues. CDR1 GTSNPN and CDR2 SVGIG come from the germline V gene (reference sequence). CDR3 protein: CAWARDRGMEQYF. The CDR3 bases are TGTGCCTGGGCCCGGGACAGGGGGATGGAGCAGTACTTC.

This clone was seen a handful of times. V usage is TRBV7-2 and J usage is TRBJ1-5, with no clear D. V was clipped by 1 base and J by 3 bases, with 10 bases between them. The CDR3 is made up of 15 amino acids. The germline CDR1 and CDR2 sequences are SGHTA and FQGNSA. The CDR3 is CASSLDSSNNQPQHF. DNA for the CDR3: TGTGCCAGCAGCTTAGACAGTTCCAACAATCAGCCCCAGCATTTT.

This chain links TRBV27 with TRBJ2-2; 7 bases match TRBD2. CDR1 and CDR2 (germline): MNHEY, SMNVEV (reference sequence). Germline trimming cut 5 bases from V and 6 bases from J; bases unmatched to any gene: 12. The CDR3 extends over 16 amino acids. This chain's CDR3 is CASSEQVRGVAGELFF. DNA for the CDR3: TGTGCCAGCAGTGAACAGGTTCGGGGGGTGGCCGGGGAGCTGTTTTTT.

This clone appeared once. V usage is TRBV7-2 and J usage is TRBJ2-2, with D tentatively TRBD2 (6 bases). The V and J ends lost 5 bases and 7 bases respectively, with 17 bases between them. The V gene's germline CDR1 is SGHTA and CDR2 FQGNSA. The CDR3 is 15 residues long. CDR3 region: CASSQIVSGHGELFF. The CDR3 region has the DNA TGTGCCAGCAGCCAAATAGTTAGCGGACACGGGGAGCTGTTTTTT.

The CDR3 sequence is CASSRTASSYNEQFF. The CDR3 DNA reads TGTGCCAGCAGCCGGACGGCCAGCTCCTACAATGAGCAGTTCTTC. The chain is built from TRBV11-2 and TRBJ2-1, with D unresolved. This CDR3 spans 15 amino acids. Germline V lookup: CDR1 SGHAT, CDR2 FQNNGV. Trimming left V 5 bases short and J 0 bases short, with 11 bases between. Based on the CDR3 plus reference TRBV11-2 and TRBJ2-1, the full variable domain is EAGVAQSPRYKIIEKRQSVAFWCNPISGHATLYWYQQILGQGPKLLIQFQNNGVVDDSQLPKDRFSAERLKGVDSTLKIQPAKLEDSAVYLCASSRTASSYNEQFFGPGTRLTVL.

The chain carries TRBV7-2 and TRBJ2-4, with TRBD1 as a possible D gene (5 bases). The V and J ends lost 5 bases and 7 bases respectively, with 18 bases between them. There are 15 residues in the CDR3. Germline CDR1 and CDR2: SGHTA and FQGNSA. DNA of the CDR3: TGTGCCAGCAGCCAAACAGGTGGTACTGTGAACATTCAGTACTTC. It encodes CASSQTGGTVNIQYF.

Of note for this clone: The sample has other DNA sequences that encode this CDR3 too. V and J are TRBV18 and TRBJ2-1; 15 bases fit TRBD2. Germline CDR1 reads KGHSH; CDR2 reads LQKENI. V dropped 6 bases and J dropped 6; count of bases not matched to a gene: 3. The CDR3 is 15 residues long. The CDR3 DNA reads TGTGCCAGCTCGCCGGGACTAGCGGGAGGCAATGAGCAGTTCTTC. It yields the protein CASSPGLAGGNEQFF.

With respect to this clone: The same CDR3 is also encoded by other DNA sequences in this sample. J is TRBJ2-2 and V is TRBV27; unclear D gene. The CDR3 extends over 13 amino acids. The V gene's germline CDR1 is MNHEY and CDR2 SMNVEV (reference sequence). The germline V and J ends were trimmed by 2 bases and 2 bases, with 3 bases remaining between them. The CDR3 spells CASSLRNTGELFF. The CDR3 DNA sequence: TGTGCCAGCAGTTTACGAAACACCGGGGAGCTGTTTTTT.

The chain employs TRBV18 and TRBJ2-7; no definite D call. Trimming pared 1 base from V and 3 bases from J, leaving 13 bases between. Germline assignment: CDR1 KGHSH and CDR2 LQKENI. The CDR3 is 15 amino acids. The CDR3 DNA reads TGTGCCAGCTCACCACGGTCCATAAGGGTCTACGAGCAGTACTTC. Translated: CASSPRSIRVYEQYF.

The CDR3 here is CASSRSFGTSGGSYEQYF. CDR3 bases: TGCGCCAGCAGCCGGAGTTTCGGGACTAGCGGGGGATCCTACGAGCAGTACTTC. The chain carries TRBV4-3 and TRBJ2-7, with 14 bases matching TRBD2. Germline V gene lookup returns CDR1 LGHNA and CDR2 YSLEER. J was trimmed by 1 base and V by 4 bases; bases with no gene match: 9. The CDR3 has 18 residues.

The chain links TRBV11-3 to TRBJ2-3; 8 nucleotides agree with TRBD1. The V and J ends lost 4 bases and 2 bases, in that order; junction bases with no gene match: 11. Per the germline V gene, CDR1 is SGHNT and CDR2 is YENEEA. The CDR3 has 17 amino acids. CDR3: CASSSFSRGPATDTQYF. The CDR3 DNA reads TGTGCCAGCAGCTCATTTAGCAGGGGGCCGGCCACAGATACGCAGTATTTT.

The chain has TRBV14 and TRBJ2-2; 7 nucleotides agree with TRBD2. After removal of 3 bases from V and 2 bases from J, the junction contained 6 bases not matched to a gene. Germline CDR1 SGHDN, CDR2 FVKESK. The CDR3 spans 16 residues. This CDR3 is CASSQQGRVNTGELFF. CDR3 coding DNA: TGTGCCAGCAGCCAGCAAGGGAGGGTAAACACCGGGGAGCTGTTTTTT.

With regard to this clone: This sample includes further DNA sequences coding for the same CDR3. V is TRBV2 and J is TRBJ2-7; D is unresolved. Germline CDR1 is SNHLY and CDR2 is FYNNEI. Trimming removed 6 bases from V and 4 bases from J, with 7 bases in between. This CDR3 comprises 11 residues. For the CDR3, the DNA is TGTGCCAGCAGGGGGATTTACGAGCAGTACTTC. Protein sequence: CASRGIYEQYF.

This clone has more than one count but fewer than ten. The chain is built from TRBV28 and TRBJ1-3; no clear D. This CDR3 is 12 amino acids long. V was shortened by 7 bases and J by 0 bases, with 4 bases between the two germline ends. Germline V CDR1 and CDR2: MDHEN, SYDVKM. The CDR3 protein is CASTASGNTIYF. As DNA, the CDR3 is TGTGCCAGCACGGCCTCTGGAAACACCATATATTTT.

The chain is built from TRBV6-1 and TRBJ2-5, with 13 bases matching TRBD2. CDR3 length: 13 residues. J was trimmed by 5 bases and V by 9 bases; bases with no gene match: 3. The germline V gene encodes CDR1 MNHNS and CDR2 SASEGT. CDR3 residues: CASPLAGGETQYF. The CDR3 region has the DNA TGTGCCAGTCCACTAGCGGGAGGGGAGACCCAGTACTTC.

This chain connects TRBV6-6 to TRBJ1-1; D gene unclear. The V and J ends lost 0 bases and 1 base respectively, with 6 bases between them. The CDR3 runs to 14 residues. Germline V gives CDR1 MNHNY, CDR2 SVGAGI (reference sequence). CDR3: CASSYSGKNTEAFF. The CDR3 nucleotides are TGTGCCAGCAGTTACTCGGGAAAGAACACTGAAGCTTTCTTT.

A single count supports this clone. The CDR3 DNA reads as TGTGCCAGCAGCGGGACAGGGGGGACAGATACGCAGTATTTT. Translating gives CASSGTGGTDTQYF. This chain uses TRBV7-3 with TRBJ2-3, with 11 positions matching TRBD1. The length of the CDR3 is 14 residues. V lost 5 bases, J lost 3 bases, and 1 base stayed unmatched. Germline CDR1 and CDR2: SGHTA and FQGTGA.

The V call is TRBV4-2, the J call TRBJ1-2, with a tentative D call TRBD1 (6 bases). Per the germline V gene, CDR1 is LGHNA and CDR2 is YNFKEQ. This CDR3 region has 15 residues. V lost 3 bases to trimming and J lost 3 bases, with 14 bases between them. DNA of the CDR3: TGTGCCAGCAGCCACACGACGGGGGGCGACTATGGCTACACCTTC. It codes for CASSHTTGGDYGYTF.

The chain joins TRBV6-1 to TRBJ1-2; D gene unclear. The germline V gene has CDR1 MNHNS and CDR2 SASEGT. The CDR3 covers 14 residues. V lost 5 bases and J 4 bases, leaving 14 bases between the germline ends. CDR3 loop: CASSPRIGIYGYTF. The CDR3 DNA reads TGTGCCAGCAGTCCTCGAATCGGGATCTATGGCTACACCTTC.

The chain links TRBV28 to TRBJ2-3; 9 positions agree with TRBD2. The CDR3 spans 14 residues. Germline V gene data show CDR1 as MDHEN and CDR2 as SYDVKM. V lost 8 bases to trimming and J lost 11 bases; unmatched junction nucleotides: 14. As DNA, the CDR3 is TGTGCCAGCGCGGGGGGGGCTATTCCAGTTGGGCAGTATTTT. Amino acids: CASAGGAIPVGQYF.

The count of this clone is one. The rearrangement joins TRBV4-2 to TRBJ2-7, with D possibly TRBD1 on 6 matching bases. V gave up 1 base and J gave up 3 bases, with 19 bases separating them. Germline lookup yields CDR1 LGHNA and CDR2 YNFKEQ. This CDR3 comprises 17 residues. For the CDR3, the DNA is TGTGCCAGCAGCCAAGGAGAGTATGGCCAGGGGCTCTACGAGCAGTACTTC. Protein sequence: CASSQGEYGQGLYEQYF.